These 16 T cell receptor beta chains share one sample of origin, sequenced in a study of PD-L1 blockade in urothelial cancer. Time point reported: peripheral blood 6 weeks after treatment start. Using immunoSEQ multiplex PCR, the repertoire was profiled, and TCRdb retains in-frame clones only, with some absent. This table holds some 120,000 clones, around 88% found once. This sample comprised PBMCs, obtained around atezolizumab (anti-PD-L1) treatment. Receptors were obtained from a man aged 50 or older with urothelial cancer.

This rearrangement joins TRBV29-1 to TRBJ2-2, with 10 bases lining up with TRBD1. J was trimmed by 4 bases and V by 6 bases; bases with no gene match: 8. The CDR3 loop spans 15 amino acids. Germline assignment: CDR1 SQVTM and CDR2 ANQGSEA. The CDR3 region has the DNA TGCAGCGTCGAGGGACAGGGGACCCGCACCGGGGAGCTGTTTTTT. This encodes CSVEGQGTRTGELFF.

V is TRBV29-1 and J is TRBJ1-2; TRBD1 matches at 9 bases. CDR3 length: 12 residues. Trimming took 3 bases from V and 8 from J; bases not matched to a gene: 4. CDR1 is SQVTM and CDR2 is ANQGSEA in the germline V gene. The CDR3 reads CSVEDRGLGYTF. CDR3 nucleotide sequence: TGCAGCGTTGAGGACAGGGGTTTAGGCTACACCTTC.

The chain carries TRBV28 and TRBJ2-1, with 9 bases aligning to TRBD2. Germline V gene lookup returns CDR1 MDHEN and CDR2 SYDVKM. The CDR3 spans 15 residues. Unmatched junction bases numbered 9, after V lost 6 bases and J lost 6 bases. The DNA of the CDR3 is TGTGCCAGCAGGGCCGGGACTAGCTCAAGCAATGAGCAGTTCTTC. This gives the protein CASRAGTSSSNEQFF.

The chain recombines TRBV28 with TRBJ1-5; D remains unclear. Germline values: CDR1 MDHEN, CDR2 SYDVKM. V lost 4 bases, J lost 1 base, and 8 bases lay in between. This CDR3 spans 14 amino acids. CDR3 bases: TGTGCCAGCAGTTGGGCCAGCAGCAATCAGCCCCAGCATTTT. This gives the protein CASSWASSNQPQHF.

The V gene is TRBV7-3, the J gene TRBJ2-3; 7 nucleotides match TRBD2. Losses at the gene ends were 5 bases for V and 0 bases for J; bases not matched to a gene: 8. The V gene's germline CDR1 is SGHTA and CDR2 FQGTGA. This CDR3 contains 16 residues. CDR3 in DNA: TGTGCCAGCAGCGACCCGGGGGGACGAAGCACAGATACGCAGTATTTT. It encodes CASSDPGGRSTDTQYF.

V is TRBV6-1 and J is TRBJ2-5, with 10 bases fitting TRBD2. The V gene end was trimmed by 4 bases and the J gene end by 5 bases; junction bases not matched to a gene: 1. This CDR3 spans 13 amino acids. The germline V gene encodes CDR1 MNHNS and CDR2 SASEGT. CDR3 in amino acids: CASSGGLAETQYF. In DNA form, the CDR3 reads TGTGCCAGCAGTGGGGGACTAGCGGAGACCCAGTACTTC.

The chain joins TRBV9 to TRBJ2-7; a possible D gene is TRBD2 (7 bases). Trimming removed 3 bases from V and 4 bases from J, with 14 bases in between. This CDR3 has 14 residues. In germline, CDR1 is SGDLS, CDR2 YYNGEE. CDR3 DNA: TGTGCCAGCAGCGCCTTGGGGGGGCCGTACGAGCAGTACTTC. Its protein product is CASSALGGPYEQYF.

V is TRBV19 and J is TRBJ2-5, with D uncertain. The CDR3 has 14 amino acids. V lost 3 bases and J 4 bases, leaving 12 bases between the germline ends. The germline V gene has CDR1 LNHDA and CDR2 SQIVND (reference sequence). The CDR3 nucleotides read TGTGCCAGTAGTATTCGTCTTGGCGGAGAGACCCAGTACTTC. Translation gives CASSIRLGGETQYF.

The chain has TRBV2 and TRBJ2-7; weak D call: TRBD2 (6 bases). This CDR3 spans 15 amino acids. Per germline, CDR1 SNHLY and CDR2 FYNNEI. Trimming cost V 7 bases and J 3 bases, with 19 bases left between them. This CDR3 reads CASTLMGLGDYEQYF. CDR3 coding DNA: TGTGCCAGCACCTTAATGGGACTTGGGGACTACGAGCAGTACTTC.

There are many counts of this clone. The chain recombines TRBV7-9 with TRBJ2-7, with D possibly being TRBD1 (8 bases). Germline CDR1 and CDR2: SEHNR and FQNEAQ (reference sequence). Trimming left V 9 bases short and J 3 bases short, with 27 bases between. The CDR3 has 17 amino acids. The CDR3 is CARGSARGQGAIYEQYF. CDR3 bases: TGTGCCAGAGGGAGCGCGCGGGGGCAGGGGGCTATCTACGAGCAGTACTTC.

CDR3 DNA: TGTGCCAGCAGCTCGAGGACAGAAAACACCGGGGAGCTGTTTTTT. As protein: CASSSRTENTGELFF. The chain combines TRBV11-3 with TRBJ2-2, with D maybe TRBD1 (6 bases). The germline gives CDR1 SGHNT, CDR2 YENEEA. V was clipped by 4 bases and J by 2 bases, with 11 bases between them. This CDR3 has 15 amino acids. Full variable domain (missing parts from reference TRBV11-3 and TRBJ2-2): EAGVVQSPRYKIIEKKQPVAFWCNPISGHNTLYWYLQNLGQGPELLIRYENEEAVDDSQLPKDRFSAERLKGVDSTLKIQPAELGDSAVYLCASSSRTENTGELFFGEGSRLTVL.

This clone was seen once. The V gene is TRBV4-1, the J gene TRBJ2-1; D may be TRBD2 (5 bases). CDR1 MGHRA and CDR2 YSYEKL come from the germline V gene. The CDR3 consists of 14 residues. Trimming stripped 0 bases from V and 10 bases from J, with 13 bases between. This CDR3 reads CASSQEPGIREQFF. For the CDR3, the DNA is TGCGCCAGCAGCCAAGAACCGGGAATTCGGGAGCAGTTCTTC.

This chain connects TRBV28 to TRBJ1-6; tentative D call: TRBD1 (6 bases). The CDR3 is made up of 14 amino acids. Germline CDR1 MDHEN, CDR2 SYDVKM. The V end was cut by 10 bases, the J end by 9 bases, with 19 bases between. In DNA form, the CDR3 reads TGTGCCACAGCCCTGCCTGGGGGCTTTTCACCCCTCCACTTT. Protein sequence: CATALPGGFSPLHF.

The gene calls are TRBV5-1 and TRBJ2-2, with 13 bases lining up with TRBD2. Germline CDR1 and CDR2: SGHRS and YFSETQ. The CDR3 loop spans 16 amino acids. The trim removed 2 bases at V and 7 bases at J, leaving 5 bases unmatched. The CDR3 DNA reads as TGCGCCAGCAGCTTACTAGCGGGAGGGCCCGGCGGGGAGCTGTTTTTT. This gives the protein CASSLLAGGPGGELFF.

V usage is TRBV19 and J usage is TRBJ2-3; no clear D. Trimming left V 4 bases short and J 1 base short, with 3 bases between. Per germline, CDR1 LNHDA and CDR2 SQIVND (reference sequence). The CDR3 is made up of 12 amino acids. CDR3 coding DNA: TGTGCCAGTAGTAGGCGCACAGATACGCAGTATTTT. This encodes CASSRRTDTQYF.

J is TRBJ2-1 and V is TRBV27; D unresolved. Germline V gene sequence: CDR1 MNHEY, CDR2 SMNVEV (reference sequence). V was shortened by 2 bases and J by 5 bases, with 10 bases between the two germline ends. There are 14 residues in the CDR3. CDR3 amino acids: CASSLTQAHNEQFF. CDR3 sequence (DNA): TGTGCCAGCAGTTTAACGCAGGCTCACAATGAGCAGTTCTTC.